This is a list of T cell receptor beta chains from one sample in a study of T cell repertoires in cytomegalovirus infection. Using its own MiXCR run on the reads, TCRdb lists one record per CDR3 protein. The sample holds 400,000 to 600,000 distinct CDR3 sequences, roughly 43% seen once. Antigen specificity for these receptors is unknown. Sequencing was performed on cultured PBMCs, taken from culture after CMV antigen stimulation. All receptors come from a human donor in good health (CMV status not recorded). Some clones in this sample may be carry-over from other donors' samples. CDR3s include the opening cysteine and the closing phenylalanine or tryptophan. D genes are given only for firm matches. A clone size is listed for some rows: how often the clone was seen (once, few, many), or a class if it is expanded.

TRBV12-3/TRBV12-4,TRBJ2-2,.,14,.,TGTGCCAGCAGTTTAGGCCCCCCGGCCGGGGAGCTGTTTTTT,CASSLGPPAGELFF
TRBV10-3,TRBJ2-5,few,11,.,TGTGCCATCAGTGATTACGAGACCCAGTACTTC,CAISDYETQYF
TRBV7-2,TRBJ2-1,few,12,.,TGTGCCAGCAGCTTAGATATGAATGAGCAGTTCTTC,CASSLDMNEQFF
TRBV7-2,TRBJ2-1,few,16,.,TGTGCCAGCAGCTTAGTTGGGGGAGTTTCCTACAATGAGCAGTTCTTC,CASSLVGGVSYNEQFF
TRBV12-3/TRBV12-4,TRBJ2-3,.,15,.,TGTGCCAGCAGTTTACTAGCGAGTGGTTCAGATACGCAGTATTTT,CASSLLASGSDTQYF
TRBV10-3,TRBJ1-1,.,15,.,TGTGCCATCAGTGAGTCTGGGGGCGCCGGCACTGAAGCTTTCTTT,CAISESGGAGTEAFF
TRBV10-3,TRBJ2-1,few,15,.,TGTGCCATCAGTGACCTATTGAACTCCTACAATGAGCAGTTCTTC,CAISDLLNSYNEQFF
TRBV11-2,TRBJ2-1,.,13,.,TGTGCCAGCAGCCCGGCGGGGGCTTATGAGCAGTTCTTC,CASSPAGAYEQFF
TRBV28,TRBJ1-2,.,16,.,TGTGCCAGCAGTCCGATAATTGGGACTTCTAACTATGGCTACACCTTC,CASSPIIGTSNYGYTF
TRBV14,TRBJ2-1,.,13,.,TGTGCCAGCAGCCAAGATAGGGAGAATGAGCAGTTCTTC,CASSQDRENEQFF
TRBV6-6,TRBJ1-2,.,12,.,TGTGCCAGCAGCACGGGACTTAATGGCTACACCTTC,CASSTGLNGYTF
TRBV7-6,TRBJ2-5,few,15,TRBD1,TGTGCCAGCAGCACCGGACAGGGGGGACAAGAGACCCAGTACTTC,CASSTGQGGQETQYF
TRBV20-1,TRBJ2-7,.,14,TRBD1,TGCAGTGCTAGACTGACGGACAGGGGATACGAGCAGTACTTC,CSARLTDRGYEQYF
TRBV11-2,TRBJ1-2,.,14,TRBD1,TGTGCCAGCAGTCGACCCGGGACAGGGGGTGGCTACACCTTC,CASSRPGTGGGYTF
TRBV7-4,TRBJ1-4,.,17,.,TGTGCCAGCAGCTCGTTGCGGGACACCTCAACTAATGAAAAACTGTTTTTT,CASSSLRDTSTNEKLFF
TRBV11-2,TRBJ2-7,.,13,.,TGTGCCAGCAGCCCCTTGGGTGTCTACGAGCAGTACTTC,CASSPLGVYEQYF
TRBV10-2,TRBJ2-3,few,13,.,TGCGCCAGCAGTAGCTACAGCCCAGATACGCAGTATTTT,CASSSYSPDTQYF
TRBV7-9,TRBJ2-1,.,14,.,TGTGCCAGCAGCTCCCGGACTGCCTACAATGAGCAGTTCTTC,CASSSRTAYNEQFF
TRBV20-1,TRBJ1-2,.,13,.,TGCAGTGCTATACAGGGCGTGGACTATGGCTACACCTTC,CSAIQGVDYGYTF
TRBV10-3,TRBJ2-2,.,13,.,TGTGCCATCAGTCCGGACAGCTCGGGGGAGCTGTTTTTT,CAISPDSSGELFF
TRBV6-8,TRBJ2-1,.,14,.,TGTGCCAGCAGTTACTCGGATGCGTACAATGAGCAGTTCTTC,CASSYSDAYNEQFF
TRBV10-3,TRBJ2-7,few,14,TRBD2,TGTGCCATCCGGAGTAGCGGGCCTGGGTACGAGCAGTACTTC,CAIRSSGPGYEQYF
TRBV7-2,TRBJ2-4,many,19,.,TGTGCCAGCAGCTCCCTAGGGGCCCCGGGACCCCGAATGGGAAACATTCAGTACTTC,CASSSLGAPGPRMGNIQYF
TRBV7-6,TRBJ2-3,.,17,.,TGTGCCAGCAGCCCCCCTCGGTGGGGGGTTAGCACAGATACGCAGTATTTT,CASSPPRWGVSTDTQYF
TRBV6-6,TRBJ2-5,few,13,TRBD2,TGTGCCAGCCGCGGGGGGTCGGACGGGACCCAGTACTTC,CASRGGSDGTQYF
TRBV11-2,TRBJ1-1,.,15,.,TGTGCCAGCAGCTCCTACGAGGGGATGAACACTGAAGCTTTCTTT,CASSSYEGMNTEAFF
TRBV6-5,TRBJ2-7,few,18,TRBD2,TGTGCCAGCAGTTATGGGACTAGCGGGGAAAGAAGCTCCTACGAGCAGTACTTC,CASSYGTSGERSSYEQYF
TRBV4-1,TRBJ2-7,.,15,TRBD2,TGCGCCAGCAGCCAACCCGGGACTAGCGGCTACGAGCAGTACTTC,CASSQPGTSGYEQYF
TRBV11-2,TRBJ2-2,.,14,.,TGTGCCAGCAGAACGAGTGGGGGGCCCGGGGAGCTGTTTTTT,CASRTSGGPGELFF
TRBV7-2,TRBJ2-1,few,15,.,TGTGCCAGCAGCCCCCGTGGGGGGACCTACAATGAGCAGTTCTTC,CASSPRGGTYNEQFF
TRBV7-2,TRBJ2-5,.,13,.,TGTGCCAGTCTACGGGGTATACAAGAGACCCAGTACTTC,CASLRGIQETQYF